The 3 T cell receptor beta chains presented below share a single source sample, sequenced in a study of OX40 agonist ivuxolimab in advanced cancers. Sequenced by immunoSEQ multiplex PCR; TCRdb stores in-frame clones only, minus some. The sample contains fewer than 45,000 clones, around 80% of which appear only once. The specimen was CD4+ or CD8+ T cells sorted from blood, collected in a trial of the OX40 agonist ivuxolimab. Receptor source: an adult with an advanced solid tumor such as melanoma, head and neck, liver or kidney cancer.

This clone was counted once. The CDR3 here is CASSLAGMASTDTQYF. DNA of the CDR3: TGCGCCAGCAGCTTGGCCGGGATGGCTAGCACAGATACGCAGTATTTT. V and J are TRBV5-1 and TRBJ2-3, with D possibly being TRBD2 (5 bases). CDR3 size: 16 residues. V was cut by 0 bases and J by 0 bases, with 11 bases left in between. Germline values: CDR1 SGHRS, CDR2 YFSETQ.

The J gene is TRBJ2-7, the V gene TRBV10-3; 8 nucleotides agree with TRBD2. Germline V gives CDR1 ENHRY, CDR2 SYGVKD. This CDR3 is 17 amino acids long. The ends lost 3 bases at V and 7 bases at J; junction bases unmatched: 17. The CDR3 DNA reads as TGTGCCATCAGTGAATCAGCTTACGGGAGGGCTAGCGGAGAGCAGTACTTC. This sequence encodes CAISESAYGRASGEQYF.

The DNA of the CDR3 is TGTGCCTGGAGAGGAAGGGACAGGGTTTCCTACGAGCAGTACTTC. This codes for CAWRGRDRVSYEQYF. The chain joins TRBV30 to TRBJ2-7; 9 bases map to TRBD1. V was clipped by 3 bases and J by 1 base; unmatched bases: 7. Germline-derived CDR1 and CDR2 are GTSNPN and SVGIG (reference sequence). The CDR3 extends over 15 amino acids.